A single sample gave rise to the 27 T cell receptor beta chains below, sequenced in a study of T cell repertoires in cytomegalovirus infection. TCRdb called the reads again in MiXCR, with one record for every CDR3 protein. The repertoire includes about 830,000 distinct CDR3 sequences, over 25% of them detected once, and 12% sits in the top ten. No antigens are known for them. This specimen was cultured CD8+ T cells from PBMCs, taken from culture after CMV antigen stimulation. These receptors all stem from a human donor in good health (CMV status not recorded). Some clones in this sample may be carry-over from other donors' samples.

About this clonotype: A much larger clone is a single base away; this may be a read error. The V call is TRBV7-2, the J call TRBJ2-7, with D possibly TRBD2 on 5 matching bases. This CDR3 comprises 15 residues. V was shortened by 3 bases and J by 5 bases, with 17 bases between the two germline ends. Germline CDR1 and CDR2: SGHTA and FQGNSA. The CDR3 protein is CASSLGDYGRDEQYV. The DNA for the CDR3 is TGTGCCAGCAGCTTGGGAGACTACGGAAGGGACGAGCAGTACGTC.

CDR3 loop: CASSLSMVYNEQFF. CDR3 nucleotides: TGTGCCAGCAGTTTATCGATGGTTTACAATGAGCAGTTCTTC. This sequence joins TRBV27 and TRBJ2-1; D not resolved. The V gene's germline CDR1 is MNHEY and CDR2 SMNVEV (reference sequence). The CDR3 spans 14 residues. Deletions cut 0 bases from V and 4 bases from J, with 7 bases between.

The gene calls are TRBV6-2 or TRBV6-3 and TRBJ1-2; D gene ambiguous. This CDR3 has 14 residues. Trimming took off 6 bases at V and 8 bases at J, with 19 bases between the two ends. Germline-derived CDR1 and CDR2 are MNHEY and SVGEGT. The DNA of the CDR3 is TGTGCCAGCAGCCGTGACGACATCTTCGACGGCTACACCTTC. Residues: CASSRDDIFDGYTF.

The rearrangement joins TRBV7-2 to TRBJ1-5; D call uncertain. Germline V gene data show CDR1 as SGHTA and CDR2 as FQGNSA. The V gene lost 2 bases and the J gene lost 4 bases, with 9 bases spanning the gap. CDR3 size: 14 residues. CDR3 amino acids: CASSLIALNQPQHF. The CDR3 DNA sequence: TGTGCCAGCAGCTTAATAGCCTTAAATCAGCCCCAGCATTTT.

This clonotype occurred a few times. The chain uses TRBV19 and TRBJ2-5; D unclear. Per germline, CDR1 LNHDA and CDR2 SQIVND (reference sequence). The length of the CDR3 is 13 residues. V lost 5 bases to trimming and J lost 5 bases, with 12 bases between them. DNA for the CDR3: TGTGCCAGTAGTCAAAAATATGACGAGACCCAGTACTTC. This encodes CASSQKYDETQYF.

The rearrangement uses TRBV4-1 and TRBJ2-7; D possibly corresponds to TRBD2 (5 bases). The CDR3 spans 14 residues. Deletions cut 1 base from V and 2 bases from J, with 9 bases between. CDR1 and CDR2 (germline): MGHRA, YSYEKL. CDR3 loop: CASSQVSGTYEQYV. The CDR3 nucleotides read TGCGCCAGCAGCCAAGTCTCCGGGACCTACGAGCAGTACGTC.

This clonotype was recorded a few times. CDR3 sequence (DNA): TGTGCCACCAGCGGGGGACAGGCGAGCAATCAGCCCCAGCATTTT. This encodes CATSGGQASNQPQHF. V gene TRBV15 combines with J gene TRBJ1-5; 8 bases fit TRBD1. CDR1 and CDR2 from the germline V gene are LNHNV and YYDKDF (reference sequence). CDR3 length: 15 amino acids. The V and J ends lost 5 bases and 1 base, in that order; junction bases with no gene match: 4.

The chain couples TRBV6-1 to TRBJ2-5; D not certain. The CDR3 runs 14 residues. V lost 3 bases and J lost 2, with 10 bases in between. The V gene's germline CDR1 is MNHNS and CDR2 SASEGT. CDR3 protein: CASSDIGSQETQYF. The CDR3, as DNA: TGTGCCAGCAGTGACATAGGGTCGCAAGAGACCCAGTACTTC.

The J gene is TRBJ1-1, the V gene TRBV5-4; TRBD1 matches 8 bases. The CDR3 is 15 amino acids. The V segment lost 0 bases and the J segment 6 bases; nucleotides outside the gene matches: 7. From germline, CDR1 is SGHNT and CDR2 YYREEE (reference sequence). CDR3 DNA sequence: TGTGCCAGCAGCTTGGGCGGCAGGGGGCCCGCTGAAGCTTTCTTT. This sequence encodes CASSLGGRGPAEAFF.

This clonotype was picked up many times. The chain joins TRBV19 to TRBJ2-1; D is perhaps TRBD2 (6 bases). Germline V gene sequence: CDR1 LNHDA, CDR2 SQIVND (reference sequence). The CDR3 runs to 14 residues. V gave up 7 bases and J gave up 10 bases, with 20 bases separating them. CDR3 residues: CASTSHGGVNEQFF. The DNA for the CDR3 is TGTGCCAGTACGAGCCACGGCGGGGTGAACGAGCAGTTCTTC.

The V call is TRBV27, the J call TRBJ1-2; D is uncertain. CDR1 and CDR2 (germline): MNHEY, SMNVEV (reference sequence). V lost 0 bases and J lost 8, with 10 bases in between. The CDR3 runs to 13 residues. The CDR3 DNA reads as TGTGCCAGCAGTTTATCGACTTATCAGGGCTACACCTTC. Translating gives CASSLSTYQGYTF.

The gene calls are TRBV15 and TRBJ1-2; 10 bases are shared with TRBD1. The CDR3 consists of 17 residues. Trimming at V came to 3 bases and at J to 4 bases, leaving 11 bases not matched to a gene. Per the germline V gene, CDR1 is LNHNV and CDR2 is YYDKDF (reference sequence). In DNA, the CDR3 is TGTGCCACCAGCAGTACCTGGGACAGGGGACAACCCTATGGCTACACCTTC. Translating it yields CATSSTWDRGQPYGYTF.

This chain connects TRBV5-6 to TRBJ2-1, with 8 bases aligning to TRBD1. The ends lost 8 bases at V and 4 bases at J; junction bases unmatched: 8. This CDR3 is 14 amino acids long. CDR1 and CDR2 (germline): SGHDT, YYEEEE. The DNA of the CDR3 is TGTGCCAGTTATCCGGGACAGGTGTACAATGAGCAGTTCTTC. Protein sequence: CASYPGQVYNEQFF.

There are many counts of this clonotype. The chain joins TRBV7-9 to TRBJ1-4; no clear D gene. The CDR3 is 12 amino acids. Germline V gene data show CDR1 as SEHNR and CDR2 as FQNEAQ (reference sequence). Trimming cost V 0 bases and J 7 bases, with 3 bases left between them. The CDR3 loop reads CASSLASEKLFF. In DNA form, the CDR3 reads TGTGCCAGCAGCTTAGCTTCTGAAAAACTGTTTTTT.

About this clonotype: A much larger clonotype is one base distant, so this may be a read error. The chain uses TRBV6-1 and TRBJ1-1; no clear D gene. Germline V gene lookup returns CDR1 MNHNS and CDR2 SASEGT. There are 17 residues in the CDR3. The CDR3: CANSAYIIGLRHTEAFF. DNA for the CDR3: TGTGCCAACAGTGCATACATCATAGGATTAAGGCACACTGAAGCTTTCTTT.

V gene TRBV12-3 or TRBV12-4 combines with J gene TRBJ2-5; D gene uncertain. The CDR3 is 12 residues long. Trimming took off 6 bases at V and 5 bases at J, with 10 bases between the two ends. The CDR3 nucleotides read TGTGCCAGCAGGAAGGGCTACGAGACCCAGTACTTC. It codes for CASRKGYETQYF.

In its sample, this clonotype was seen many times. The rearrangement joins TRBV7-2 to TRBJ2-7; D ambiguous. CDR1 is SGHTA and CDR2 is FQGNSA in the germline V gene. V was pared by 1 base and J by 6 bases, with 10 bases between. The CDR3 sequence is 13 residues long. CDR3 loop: CASSLGAGTEQYV. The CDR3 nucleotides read TGTGCCAGCAGCTTAGGGGCAGGTACCGAGCAGTACGTC.

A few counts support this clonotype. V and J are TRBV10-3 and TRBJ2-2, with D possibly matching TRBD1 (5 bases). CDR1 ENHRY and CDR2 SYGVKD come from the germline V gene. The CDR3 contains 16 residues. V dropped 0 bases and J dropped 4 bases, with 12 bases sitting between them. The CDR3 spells CAISESDGHFTGELFF. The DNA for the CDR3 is TGTGCCATCAGTGAGTCCGACGGACACTTCACCGGGGAGCTGTTTTTT.

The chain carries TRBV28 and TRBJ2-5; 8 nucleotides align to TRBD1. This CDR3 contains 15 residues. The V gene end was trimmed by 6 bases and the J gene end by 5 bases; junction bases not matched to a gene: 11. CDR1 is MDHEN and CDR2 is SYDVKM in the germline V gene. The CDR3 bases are TGTGCCAGCAGCTCGAGGGACAGGAAGGCGGAGACCCAGTACTTC. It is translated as CASSSRDRKAETQYF.

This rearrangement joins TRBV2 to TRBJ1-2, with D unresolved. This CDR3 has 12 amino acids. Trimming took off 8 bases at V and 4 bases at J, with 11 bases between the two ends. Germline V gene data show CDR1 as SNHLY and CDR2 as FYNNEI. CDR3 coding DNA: TGTGCCAGCGAGGCGGGATCCTATGGCTACACCTTC. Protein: CASEAGSYGYTF. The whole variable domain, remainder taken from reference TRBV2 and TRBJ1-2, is EPEVTQTPSHQVTQMGQEVILRCVPISNHLYFYWYRQILGQKVEFLVSFYNNEISEKSEIFDDQFSVERPDGSNFTLKIRSTKLEDSAMYFCASEAGSYGYTFGSGTRLTVV.

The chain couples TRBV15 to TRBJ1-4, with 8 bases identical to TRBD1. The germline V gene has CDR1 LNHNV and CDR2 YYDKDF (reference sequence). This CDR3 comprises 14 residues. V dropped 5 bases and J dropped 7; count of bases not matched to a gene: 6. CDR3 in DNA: TGTGCCACCAGCCTGCGGACAGGGCCTGAAAAACTGTTTTTT. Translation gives CATSLRTGPEKLFF.

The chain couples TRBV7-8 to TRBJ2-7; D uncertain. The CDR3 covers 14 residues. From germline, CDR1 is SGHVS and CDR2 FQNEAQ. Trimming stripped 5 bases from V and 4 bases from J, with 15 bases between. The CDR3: CASSPQSTDYEQYV. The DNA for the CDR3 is TGTGCCAGCAGCCCCCAATCCACGGATTACGAGCAGTACGTC.

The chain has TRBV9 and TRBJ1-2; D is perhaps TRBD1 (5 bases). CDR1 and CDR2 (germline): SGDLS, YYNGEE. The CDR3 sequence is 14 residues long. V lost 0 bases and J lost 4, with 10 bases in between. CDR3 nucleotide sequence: TGTGCCAGCAGCGTAGGATTGGGGCTCTATGGCTACACCTTC. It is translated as CASSVGLGLYGYTF.

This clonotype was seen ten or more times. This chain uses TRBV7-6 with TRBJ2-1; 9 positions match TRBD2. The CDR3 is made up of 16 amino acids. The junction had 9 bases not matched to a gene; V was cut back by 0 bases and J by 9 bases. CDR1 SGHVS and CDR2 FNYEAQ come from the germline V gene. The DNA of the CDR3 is TGTGCCAGCAGCTTAGCGCAAGGCGGGGGGGCACGTGAGCAGTTCTTC. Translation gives CASSLAQGGGAREQFF.

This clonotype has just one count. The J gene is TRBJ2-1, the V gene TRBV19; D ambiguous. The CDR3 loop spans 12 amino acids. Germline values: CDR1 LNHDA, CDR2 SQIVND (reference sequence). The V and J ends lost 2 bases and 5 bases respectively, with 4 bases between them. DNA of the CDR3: TGTGCCAGTAGTATATTCAACAATGAGCAGTTCTTC. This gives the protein CASSIFNNEQFF.

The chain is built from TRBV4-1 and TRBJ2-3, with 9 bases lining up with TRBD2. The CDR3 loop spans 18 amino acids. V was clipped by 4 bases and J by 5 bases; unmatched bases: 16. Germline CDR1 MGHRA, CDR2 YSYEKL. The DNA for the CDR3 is TGCGCCAGCAGCCGCAGCCCGTCCGCGGGAGGGCTTGTAGATACGCAGTATTTT. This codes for CASSRSPSAGGLVDTQYF.

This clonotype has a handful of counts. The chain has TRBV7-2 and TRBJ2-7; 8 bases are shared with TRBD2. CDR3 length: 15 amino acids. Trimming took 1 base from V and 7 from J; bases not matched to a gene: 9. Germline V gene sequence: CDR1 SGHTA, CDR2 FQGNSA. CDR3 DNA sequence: TGTGCCAGCAGCTTAGATGGGACGGGGGGGGAAGAGCAGTACGTC. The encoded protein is CASSLDGTGGEEQYV.